A single sample gave rise to the 15 T cell receptor beta chains below, sequenced in a study of T-cell memory formation after mild COVID-19. TCRdb itself ran the 5' RACE reads through MiXCR, one entry per CDR3 protein. This table has over 150,000 distinct CDR3 sequences, 18% appearing once. The sequenced material came from PBMCs or a T cell subset sorted from them (not recorded which). These receptors were taken from a man younger than 30 who had mild COVID-19 (a few samples of this study predate the infection). Cell type and time point are not known.

A single count supports this clonotype. The J gene is TRBJ2-3, the V gene TRBV6-2 or TRBV6-3; TRBD1 matches 9 bases. This CDR3 has 16 amino acids. J gave up 5 bases and V 2 bases, and 8 bases lay outside the gene matches. CDR1 MNHEY and CDR2 SVGEGT come from the germline V gene. CDR3 DNA sequence: TGTGCCAGCAGTTACCACAACAGGGGGCAGAGAGATACGCAGTATTTT. This encodes CASSYHNRGQRDTQYF.

This clonotype has just a few counts. This chain joins TRBV12-3 or TRBV12-4 and TRBJ1-1, with 7 positions matching TRBD1. CDR3 size: 11 residues. Losses at the gene ends were 6 bases for V and 11 bases for J; bases not matched to a gene: 6. For the CDR3, the DNA is TGTGCCAGCAGACGACAGGGAGAGGCTTTCTTT. Its translation is CASRRQGEAFF.

This clonotype was recorded a few times. The chain links TRBV18 to TRBJ1-6; TRBD1 might be the D (6 bases). This CDR3 has 15 amino acids. In germline, CDR1 is KGHSH, CDR2 LQKENI. The germline V and J ends were trimmed by 6 bases and 9 bases, with 18 bases remaining between them. Here the CDR3 reads CASSISGDSGSPLHF. CDR3 nucleotide sequence: TGTGCCAGCTCGATCTCAGGGGATTCAGGTTCACCCCTCCACTTT.

In this sample, this clonotype turned up a few times. The V call is TRBV30, the J call TRBJ2-1; TRBD1 aligns across 9 bases. CDR1 and CDR2 (germline): GTSNPN, SVGIG (reference sequence). The junction had 2 bases not matched to a gene; V was cut back by 5 bases and J by 3 bases. The CDR3 loop spans 13 amino acids. CDR3 nucleotides: TGTGCCTGGGAGACAGGGGGCTACAATGAGCAGTTCTTC. It is translated as CAWETGGYNEQFF.

This clonotype was found a few times. The J gene is TRBJ2-5, the V gene TRBV9, with 10 bases fitting TRBD2. The V segment lost 3 bases and the J segment 5 bases; nucleotides outside the gene matches: 7. The CDR3 is 15 amino acids. Germline-derived CDR1 and CDR2 are SGDLS and YYNGEE. The CDR3 loop reads CASSEQRGGAETQYF. CDR3 bases: TGTGCCAGCAGCGAACAGCGGGGGGGCGCGGAGACCCAGTACTTC. Full variable domain (missing parts from reference TRBV9 and TRBJ2-5): DSGVTQTPKHLITATGQRVTLRCSPRSGDLSVYWYQQSLDQGLQFLIQYYNGEERAKGNILERFSAQQFPDLHSELNLSSLELGDSALYFCASSEQRGGAETQYFGPGTRLLVL.

This clonotype was recorded a few times. V is TRBV3-1 and J is TRBJ1-2, with D tentatively TRBD1 (6 bases). The V end lost 6 bases, the J end lost 6 bases, and 11 bases lay between the germline ends. This CDR3 is 12 amino acids long. Germline V lookup: CDR1 LGHDT, CDR2 YNNKEL (reference sequence). The CDR3 protein is CASSNTGNGYTF. Here the CDR3 DNA reads TGTGCCAGCAGTAACACAGGGAATGGCTACACCTTC.

The rearrangement links TRBV15 to TRBJ1-3; D remains unclear. V was shortened by 4 bases and J by 0 bases, with 10 bases between the two germline ends. CDR1 is LNHNV and CDR2 is YYDKDF in the germline V gene (reference sequence). This CDR3 has 15 amino acids. The CDR3 DNA reads as TGTGCCACCAGCACCCGGGTTAACTCTGGAAACACCATATATTTT. As protein: CATSTRVNSGNTIYF.

The chain couples TRBV28 to TRBJ2-3; 8 bases align to TRBD1. The CDR3 is 14 residues long. V dropped 5 bases and J dropped 2; count of bases not matched to a gene: 3. Germline V gene data show CDR1 as MDHEN and CDR2 as SYDVKM. The CDR3 region is CASSPGQDTDTQYF. The DNA of the CDR3 is TGTGCCAGCAGTCCGGGACAGGACACAGATACGCAGTATTTT.

This clonotype was detected only a few times. CDR3 protein: CASSGNTGDIQYF. The CDR3 nucleotides are TGTGCCAGCAGCGGAAATACAGGAGACATTCAGTACTTC. V is TRBV11-3 and J is TRBJ2-4; possible D gene TRBD1, 5 bases. The germline gives CDR1 SGHNT, CDR2 YENEEA. V lost 5 bases and J 8 bases, leaving 13 bases between the germline ends. The CDR3 covers 13 residues.

V and J are TRBV5-1 and TRBJ2-1; TRBD2 agrees at 8 bases. Trimming cost V 5 bases and J 4 bases; bases outside gene matches: 5. This CDR3 is built from 14 residues. The germline V gene encodes CDR1 SGHRS and CDR2 YFSETQ. CDR3 residues: CASSKTSAYNEQFF. Here the CDR3 DNA reads TGCGCCAGCAGTAAGACTAGCGCGTACAATGAGCAGTTCTTC.

The chain combines TRBV6-5 with TRBJ1-2, with 8 nucleotides matching TRBD1. Per the germline V gene, CDR1 is MNHEY and CDR2 is SVGAGI. The V and J ends lost 2 bases and 10 bases, in that order; junction bases with no gene match: 9. The CDR3 has 14 residues. The CDR3 protein is CASSYQRQGIVYTF. DNA for the CDR3: TGTGCCAGCAGTTACCAACGACAGGGGATAGTCTACACCTTC.

This chain joins TRBV5-1 and TRBJ2-5; D may be TRBD2 (5 bases). The germline V gene has CDR1 SGHRS and CDR2 YFSETQ. The CDR3 sequence is 14 residues long. Trimming stripped 4 bases from V and 6 bases from J, with 16 bases between. CDR3 protein: CASSLVGDIKTQYF. The DNA for the CDR3 is TGCGCCAGCAGCCTGGTCGGGGATATAAAGACCCAGTACTTC.

The chain combines TRBV6-6 with TRBJ1-1; no reliable D call. V was clipped by 5 bases and J by 1 base, with 11 bases between them. This CDR3 region has 14 residues. In germline, CDR1 is MNHNY, CDR2 SVGAGI (reference sequence). This CDR3 is CASSAPSSNTEAFF. The CDR3 DNA reads as TGTGCCAGCAGTGCCCCATCTTCGAACACTGAAGCTTTCTTT.

The gene calls are TRBV6-2 or TRBV6-3 and TRBJ2-1; D not certain. The CDR3 contains 13 residues. V was trimmed by 6 bases and J by 3 bases, leaving 9 bases between them. The germline gives CDR1 MNHEY, CDR2 SVGEGT. CDR3 DNA sequence: TGTGCCAGCAGAAACACAGTCTACAATGAGCAGTTCTTC. Its protein product is CASRNTVYNEQFF.

This clonotype was counted between two and nine times. This rearrangement joins TRBV7-9 to TRBJ2-3; D is possibly TRBD2 (6 bases). Per germline, CDR1 SEHNR and CDR2 FQNEAQ (reference sequence). The CDR3 is 14 residues long. V lost 3 bases to trimming and J lost 3 bases, with 10 bases between them. CDR3: CASSFTGETDTQYF. CDR3 nucleotide sequence: TGTGCCAGCAGCTTCACGGGAGAGACAGATACGCAGTATTTT.